This TCR beta chain was captured in a study of shared clonotypes between healthy human individuals. The DNA input per sorted-subset replicate PCR was about 0.2 ug, corresponding to 25,000 to 35,000 T cell genomes. The table came from immunoSEQ multiplex PCR; TCRdb's copy has only in-frame clones and leaves some out. Altogether roughly 2,500,000 clones are present, roughly 93% being singletons, with the ten largest covering roughly 0.36%. Findings of the study overall: Depth was large, yet rarefaction showed that sorted-subset sequencing was incomplete.

Naive CD45RA+ and memory CD45RA-negative subsets were split from CD4+ cells. This clone was seen only once. What it binds is unknown. CDR3 length equals 16 residues. The sample consisted of naive CD4+ T cells from PBMCs. Subset here: CD45RA+ positively selected. The sequence came from a man between 18 and 35 years old in good health. Some clones in this sample may be carry-over from other donors' samples. The rearrangement uses TRBV21-1 and TRBJ2-7; the table's D call of TRBD2 was not tested on the DNA. TRBV21-1 is tagged as a pseudogene. CDR3 bases: TGTGCCAGCAGCAAAAGGTTAGGGAGGAAAGCCTACGAGCAGTACTTC. Translation: CASSKRLGRKAYEQYF.